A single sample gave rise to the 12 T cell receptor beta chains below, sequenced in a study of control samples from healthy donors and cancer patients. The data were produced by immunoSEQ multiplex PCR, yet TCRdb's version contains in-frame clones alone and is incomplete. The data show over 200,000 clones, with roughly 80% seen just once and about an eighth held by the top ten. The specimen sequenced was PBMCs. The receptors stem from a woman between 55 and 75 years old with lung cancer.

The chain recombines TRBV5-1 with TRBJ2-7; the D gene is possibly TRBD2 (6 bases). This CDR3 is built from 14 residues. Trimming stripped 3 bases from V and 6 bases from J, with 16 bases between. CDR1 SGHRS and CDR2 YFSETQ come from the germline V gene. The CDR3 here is CASSYATSSAEQYF. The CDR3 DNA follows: TGCGCCAGCAGCTACGCGACTAGTTCTGCCGAGCAGTACTTC.

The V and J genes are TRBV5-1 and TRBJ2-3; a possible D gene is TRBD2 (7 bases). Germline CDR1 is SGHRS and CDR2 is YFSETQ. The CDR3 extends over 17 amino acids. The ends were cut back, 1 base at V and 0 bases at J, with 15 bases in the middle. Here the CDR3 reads CASSLWGGQTSTDTQYF. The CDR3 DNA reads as TGCGCCAGCAGCTTGTGGGGGGGCCAGACTAGCACAGATACGCAGTATTTT.

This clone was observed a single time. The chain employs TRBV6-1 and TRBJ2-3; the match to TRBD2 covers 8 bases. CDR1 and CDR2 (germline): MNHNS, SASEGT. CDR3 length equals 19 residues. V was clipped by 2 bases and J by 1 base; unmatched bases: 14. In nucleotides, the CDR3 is TGTGCCAGCAGTGAAAATTACAAGGGAGTAGCGGGGCGCACAGATACGCAGTATTTT. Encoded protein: CASSENYKGVAGRTDTQYF.

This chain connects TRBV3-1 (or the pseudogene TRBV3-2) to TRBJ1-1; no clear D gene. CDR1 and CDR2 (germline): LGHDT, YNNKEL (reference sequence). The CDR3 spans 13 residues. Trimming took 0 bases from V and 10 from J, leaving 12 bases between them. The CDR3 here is CASSQDSRGLAFF. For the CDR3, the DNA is TGTGCCAGCAGCCAAGATAGTCGTGGGTTAGCTTTCTTT.

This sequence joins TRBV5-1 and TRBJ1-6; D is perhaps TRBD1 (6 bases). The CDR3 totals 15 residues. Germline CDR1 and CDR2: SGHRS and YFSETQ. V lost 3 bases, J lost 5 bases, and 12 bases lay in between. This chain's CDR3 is CASSSRQANNSPLHF. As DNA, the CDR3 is TGCGCCAGCAGCTCAAGACAGGCTAATAATTCACCCCTCCACTTT. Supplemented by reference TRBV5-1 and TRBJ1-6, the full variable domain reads KAGVTQTPRYLIKTRGQQVTLSCSPISGHRSVSWYQQTPGQGLQFLFEYFSETQRNKGNFPGRFSGRQFSNSRSEMNVSTLELGDSALYLCASSSRQANNSPLHFGNGTRLTVT.

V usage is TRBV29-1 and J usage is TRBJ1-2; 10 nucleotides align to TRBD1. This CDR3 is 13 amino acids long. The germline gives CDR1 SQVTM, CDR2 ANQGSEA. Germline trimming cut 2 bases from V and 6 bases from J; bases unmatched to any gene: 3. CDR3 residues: CSVERGTGDGYTF. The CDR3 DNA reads TGCAGCGTTGAACGTGGGACAGGGGATGGCTACACCTTC. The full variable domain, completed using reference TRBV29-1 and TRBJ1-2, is SAVISQKPSRDICQRGTSLTIQCQVDSQVTMMFWYRQQPGQSLTLIATANQGSEATYESGFVIDKFPISRPNLTFSTLTVSNMSPEDSSIYLCSVERGTGDGYTFGSGTRLTVV.

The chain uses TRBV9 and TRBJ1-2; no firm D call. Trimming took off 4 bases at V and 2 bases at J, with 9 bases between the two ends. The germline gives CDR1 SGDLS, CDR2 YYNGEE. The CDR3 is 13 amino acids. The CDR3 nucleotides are TGTGCCAGCAGCCGTGACGAAAACTATGGCTACACCTTC. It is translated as CASSRDENYGYTF.

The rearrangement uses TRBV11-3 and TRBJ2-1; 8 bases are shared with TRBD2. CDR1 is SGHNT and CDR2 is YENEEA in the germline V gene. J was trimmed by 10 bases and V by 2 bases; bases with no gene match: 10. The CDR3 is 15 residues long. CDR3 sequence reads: CASSLQAGPGGEQFF. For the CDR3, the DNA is TGTGCCAGCAGCTTACAGGCGGGACCGGGAGGGGAGCAGTTCTTC.

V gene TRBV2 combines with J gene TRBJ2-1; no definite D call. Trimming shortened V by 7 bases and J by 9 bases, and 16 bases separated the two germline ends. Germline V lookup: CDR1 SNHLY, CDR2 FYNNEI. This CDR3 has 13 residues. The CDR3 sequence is CASTERSGIEQFF. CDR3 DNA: TGTGCCAGCACGGAGCGCTCAGGCATTGAGCAGTTCTTC.

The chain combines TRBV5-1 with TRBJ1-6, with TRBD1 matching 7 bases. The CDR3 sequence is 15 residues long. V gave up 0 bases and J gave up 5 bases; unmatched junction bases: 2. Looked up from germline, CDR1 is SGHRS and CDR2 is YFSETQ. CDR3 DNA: TGCGCCAGCAGCTTGGTGACAGGGAATAATTCACCCCTCCACTTT. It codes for CASSLVTGNNSPLHF.

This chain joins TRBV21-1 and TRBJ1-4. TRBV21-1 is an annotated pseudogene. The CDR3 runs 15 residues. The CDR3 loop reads CASLPRGGLNEKLFF. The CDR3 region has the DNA TGTGCCAGCCTCCCCCGGGGGGGTCTTAATGAAAAACTGTTTTTT.

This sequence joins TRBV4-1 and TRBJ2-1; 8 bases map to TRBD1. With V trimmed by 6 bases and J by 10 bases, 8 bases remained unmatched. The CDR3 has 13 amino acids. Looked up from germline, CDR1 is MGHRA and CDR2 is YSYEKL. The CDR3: CASSRQGWDEQFF. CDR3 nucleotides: TGCGCCAGCAGTCGACAGGGGTGGGACGAGCAGTTCTTC.